One and the same sample provided the 6 T cell receptor beta chains below, sequenced in a study of T cell changes during pregnancy in multiple sclerosis. The method was immunoSEQ multiplex PCR; TCRdb's version includes in-frame clones alone and lacks a portion of them. The sample lists under 70,000 clones, approximately 92% occurring once. Specimen: peripheral blood, collected in the third trimester of pregnancy. The receptor set was obtained from a female donor in good health, enrolled as a control in a pregnancy study.

In DNA, the CDR3 is TGCGCCAGCAGCACGGGACAGGGATTGTACAATGAGCAGTTCTTC. Translated: CASSTGQGLYNEQFF. The rearrangement links TRBV5-1 to TRBJ2-1, with 9 bases identical to TRBD1. The V segment lost 4 bases and the J segment 4 bases; nucleotides outside the gene matches: 6. Germline V gives CDR1 SGHRS, CDR2 YFSETQ. CDR3 length equals 15 residues.

This clone was picked up a small number of times. J is TRBJ1-1 and V is TRBV5-6; TRBD1 aligns across 8 bases. Germline V gene sequence: CDR1 SGHDT, CDR2 YYEEEE. This CDR3 comprises 12 residues. J gave up 6 bases and V 2 bases, and 0 bases lay outside the gene matches. DNA of the CDR3: TGTGCCAGCAGCTTACAGGGGGCTGAAGCTTTCTTT. Amino acid sequence: CASSLQGAEAFF.

V and J are TRBV7-6 and TRBJ2-2, with no clear D. V was pared by 3 bases and J by 5 bases, with 10 bases between. The CDR3 runs to 14 residues. Germline V gives CDR1 SGHVS, CDR2 FNYEAQ. In DNA form, the CDR3 reads TGTGCCAGCAGCTTCGTGGGCAGAACCGGGGAGCTGTTTTTT. This encodes CASSFVGRTGELFF.

The DNA for the CDR3 is TGCAGTGCTAGGGTCGGGGAAGGCTACACCTTC. Amino acid sequence: CSARVGEGYTF. The V call is TRBV20-1, the J call TRBJ1-2, with D unclear. The ends were cut back, 3 bases at V and 8 bases at J, with 10 bases in the middle. CDR3 length: 11 amino acids. The germline V gene encodes CDR1 DFQATT and CDR2 SNEGSKA (reference sequence).

The chain couples TRBV7-2 to TRBJ2-6; TRBD2 is a possible D gene (6 bases). The V and J ends lost 8 bases and 3 bases respectively, with 20 bases between them. Germline-derived CDR1 and CDR2 are SGHTA and FQGNSA. The CDR3 consists of 17 residues. The CDR3 region is CASQRLGRSFGANVLTF. CDR3 nucleotide sequence: TGTGCCAGCCAAAGACTAGGCAGGAGCTTTGGGGCCAACGTCCTGACTTTC.

The chain combines TRBV15 with TRBJ1-5; D is undetermined. CDR3 length: 12 residues. V lost 1 base and J lost 9, with 7 bases in between. CDR1 is LNHNV, CDR2 YYDKDF, per germline (reference sequence). CDR3 loop: CATSRARGPQHF. CDR3 nucleotides: TGTGCCACCAGCAGAGCTCGAGGGCCCCAGCATTTT.